The rows below give T cell receptor beta chains drawn from one sample of a study of blood T cell repertoires in COVID-19. Sequencing was performed with immunoSEQ multiplex PCR; in TCRdb, only in-frame clones are kept and a portion is missing. The table has about 140,000 clones, 85% to 90% seen once. Source material: peripheral blood. These receptors came from a woman over 75 with acute or convalescent COVID-19. Each CDR3 is given with its conserved first and last residue. D genes are given only for firm matches. Some rows mark clone size as missing; the rest say once, few, many or name a class of expanded clone.

v_call,j_call,clone_size,d_call,cdr3_aa,cdr3_nt
TRBV7-2,TRBJ1-5,-,-,CASSLASTGNQPQHF,TGTGCCAGCAGCTTAGCTAGCACAGGAAATCAGCCCCAGCATTTT
TRBV7-3,TRBJ1-2,-,TRBD1,CASSLGQGLGYTF,TGTGCCAGCAGCTTAGGACAGGGTCTCGGCTACACCTTC
TRBV6-5,TRBJ1-2,-,TRBD1,CASEARTGERYGYTF,TGTGCCAGCGAAGCCAGGACAGGGGAGCGCTATGGCTACACCTTC
TRBV19,TRBJ2-7,-,TRBD1,CASSIGTGETYEQYF,TGTGCCAGTAGTATCGGGACAGGGGAGACCTACGAGCAGTACTTC
TRBV12-3/TRBV12-4,TRBJ2-4,once,-,CASSSKNIQYF,TGTGCCAGCAGTTCGAAAAACATTCAGTACTTC
TRBV5-8,TRBJ1-5,-,-,CASSRYVGGINQPQHF,TGTGCCAGCAGCCGTTATGTGGGAGGGATTAATCAGCCCCAGCATTTT
TRBV11-3,TRBJ1-4,once,TRBD1,CASSIANRGSAATNEKLFF,TGTGCCAGCAGCATAGCCAACAGGGGATCGGCGGCAACTAATGAAAAACTGTTTTTT
TRBV5-1,TRBJ1-4,-,-,CASSLTMRGEVNEKLFF,TGCGCCAGCAGCTTGACTATGCGGGGGGAGGTGAATGAAAAACTGTTTTTT
TRBV5-4,TRBJ2-1,-,TRBD2,CASSLAGGTSYNEQFF,TGTGCCAGCAGCCTCGCCGGGGGGACTTCTTACAATGAGCAGTTCTTC
TRBV7-2,TRBJ2-1,once,TRBD1,CASSLQGASYNEQFF,TGTGCCAGCAGCTTGCAGGGGGCCTCCTACAATGAGCAGTTCTTC
TRBV19,TRBJ1-2,-,TRBD1,CASSPGTGTYGYTF,TGTGCCAGTAGTCCCGGGACAGGGACCTATGGCTACACCTTC
TRBV5-1,TRBJ1-4,-,-,CASSLVDGKLFF,TGCGCCAGCAGCTTGGTTGACGGGAAACTGTTTTTT
TRBV5-3,TRBJ2-7,-,-,CARSPTKAREDYEQYF,TGTGCCAGAAGCCCTACCAAAGCGCGAGAAGACTACGAGCAGTACTTC
TRBV20-1,TRBJ1-4,few,-,CSAAQQGLFF,TGCAGTGCGGCCCAACAGGGACTGTTTTTT
TRBV7-3,TRBJ1-1,-,TRBD1,CASSAQGVNTEAFF,TGTGCCAGCAGTGCACAGGGGGTGAACACTGAAGCTTTCTTT
TRBV11-2,TRBJ2-1,-,-,CASSFSLAGGNNEQFF,TGTGCCAGCAGCTTCTCCCTCGCAGGGGGGAACAATGAGCAGTTCTTC
TRBV25-1,TRBJ1-5,-,-,CASSSRDNQPQHF,TGTGCCAGCAGTAGCCGGGACAATCAGCCCCAGCATTTT
TRBV5-5,TRBJ2-5,-,TRBD1,CASSNTGVFQETQYF,TGTGCCAGCAGCAATACAGGGGTATTCCAAGAGACCCAGTACTTC
TRBV27,TRBJ1-5,-,-,CASSPSTYSNQPQHF,TGTGCCAGCAGCCCTTCCACCTATAGCAATCAGCCCCAGCATTTT
TRBV7-3,TRBJ1-1,-,-,CASSLQEGTEAFF,TGTGCCAGCAGCTTACAGGAGGGAACTGAAGCTTTCTTT
TRBV9,TRBJ1-2,-,-,CASSADSYGYTF,TGTGCCAGCAGCGCCGACAGCTATGGCTACACCTTC
TRBV27,TRBJ1-1,once,-,CASSLIPGNTEAFF,TGTGCCAGCAGTTTGATCCCGGGGAACACTGAAGCTTTCTTT
TRBV6-5,TRBJ1-1,few,-,CASSYQQGWAGDAFF,TGTGCCAGCAGTTACCAGCAGGGTTGGGCCGGCGATGCTTTCTTT
TRBV2,TRBJ1-5,-,-,CASSLDSINQPQHF,TGTGCCAGCAGTCTGGACAGTATCAATCAGCCCCAGCATTTT
TRBV19,TRBJ2-7,-,TRBD2,CASRTSGGALYEQYF,TGTGCCAGTAGGACTAGCGGGGGGGCCCTGTACGAGCAGTACTTC
TRBV6-5,TRBJ2-4,-,-,CASSYDSVAKNIQYF,TGTGCCAGCAGTTACGACTCCGTAGCCAAAAACATTCAGTACTTC
TRBV5-1,TRBJ1-1,-,TRBD1,CASSLTDRGNTEAFF,TGCGCCAGCAGCTTGACGGACAGGGGGAACACTGAAGCTTTCTTT
TRBV6-5,TRBJ1-2,few,-,CASRQGSGYGYTF,TGTGCCAGCAGGCAGGGTAGCGGCTATGGCTACACCTTC
TRBV18,TRBJ2-7,-,-,CASSSIDGAYEQYF,TGTGCCAGCTCATCAATTGACGGGGCCTACGAGCAGTACTTC
TRBV3-1/TRBV3-2,TRBJ2-1,-,-,CASSQVLGSSYNEQFF,TGTGCCAGCAGCCAAGTCCTGGGGAGCTCCTACAATGAGCAGTTCTTC
TRBV5-1,TRBJ2-5,-,-,CASSSGTNLETQYF,TGCGCCAGCAGCTCGGGGACAAATTTGGAGACCCAGTACTTC
TRBV5-1,TRBJ2-3,few,-,CASRSGDTQYF,TGCGCCAGCAGATCGGGAGATACGCAGTATTTT
TRBV11-2,TRBJ2-5,-,-,CASSPSGTQYF,TGTGCCAGCAGTCCCTCGGGGACCCAGTACTTC
TRBV30,TRBJ1-5,-,-,CAWSVAGGGQPQHF,TGTGCCTGGAGTGTTGCGGGGGGCGGTCAGCCCCAGCATTTT
TRBV19,TRBJ2-4,-,TRBD1,CASSTMDRVENIQYF,TGTGCCAGTAGTACTATGGACAGGGTGGAAAACATTCAGTACTTC
TRBV28,TRBJ2-3,-,TRBD2,CASSLGTLAGGDTQYF,TGTGCCAGCAGTTTGGGTACCCTAGCGGGGGGAGATACGCAGTATTTT
TRBV3-1/TRBV3-2,TRBJ1-6,once,TRBD1,CASSQVWDRGSPLHF,TGTGCCAGCAGCCAAGTGTGGGACAGAGGTTCACCCCTCCACTTT
TRBV7-9,TRBJ1-2,-,-,CASSGREYGYTF,TGTGCCAGCAGTGGACGGGAGTACGGCTACACCTTC
TRBV5-1,TRBJ1-4,once,TRBD1,CASSLGQGDEKLFF,TGCGCCAGCAGCTTGGGACAGGGGGATGAAAAACTGTTTTTT
TRBV2,TRBJ1-1,-,-,CASSTQGLLYTEAFF,TGTGCCAGCAGTACCCAGGGGCTGCTTTACACTGAAGCTTTCTTT
TRBV2,TRBJ2-2,-,TRBD2,CASSESLAGNTGELFF,TGTGCCAGCAGTGAGTCACTAGCGGGGAACACCGGGGAGCTGTTTTTT
TRBV10-3,TRBJ1-2,-,TRBD1,CAISTGVGGYTF,TGTGCCATCAGTACAGGGGTAGGGGGCTACACCTTC
TRBV12-3/TRBV12-4,TRBJ1-2,-,TRBD1,CASRSTGGYGYTF,TGTGCCAGCAGATCCACAGGGGGGTATGGCTACACCTTC
TRBV5-4,TRBJ1-2,-,-,CASSLDPGTTGYGYTF,TGTGCCAGCAGCTTGGACCCCGGGACAACGGGCTATGGCTACACCTTC
TRBV7-9,TRBJ1-4,-,-,CASSLTGIVGEKLFF,TGTGCCAGCAGTCTGACGGGAATAGTGGGGGAAAAACTGTTTTTT
TRBV29-1,TRBJ1-1,-,TRBD1,CSVGQGLNTEAFF,TGCAGCGTTGGACAGGGGCTGAACACTGAAGCTTTCTTT
TRBV10-3,TRBJ1-2,-,TRBD1,CATNGQGLYGYTF,TGTGCCACCAACGGACAGGGGCTCTATGGCTACACCTTC
TRBV10-3,TRBJ1-1,once,-,CAISERLGQNTEAFF,TGTGCCATCAGTGAACGGCTGGGCCAGAACACTGAAGCTTTCTTT
TRBV27,TRBJ2-5,once,TRBD1,CASTGQGKGTQYF,TGTGCCAGCACTGGACAGGGGAAAGGGACCCAGTACTTC
TRBV9,TRBJ1-5,-,-,CASSVGPEVYQPQHF,TGTGCCAGCAGCGTAGGACCGGAGGTGTATCAGCCCCAGCATTTT
TRBV7-2,TRBJ2-3,-,TRBD1,CASSPGQGRTDTQYF,TGTGCCAGCAGCCCCGGACAGGGGCGGACAGATACGCAGTATTTT
TRBV3-1/TRBV3-2,TRBJ2-7,-,TRBD2,CASSRGGRGGQYEQYF,TGTGCCAGCAGCCGAGGAGGGCGGGGGGGCCAGTACGAGCAGTACTTC
TRBV5-1,TRBJ1-4,-,-,CASSLVASNEKLFF,TGCGCCAGCAGCTTGGTGGCAAGTAATGAAAAACTGTTTTTT
TRBV30,TRBJ1-5,-,TRBD1,CAWSGTGGLQPQHF,TGTGCCTGGAGTGGGACAGGGGGCTTACAGCCCCAGCATTTT
TRBV3-1/TRBV3-2,TRBJ1-4,once,-,CASSPRVDNEKLFF,TGTGCCAGCAGCCCCCGGGTAGATAATGAAAAACTGTTTTTT
TRBV9,TRBJ1-4,-,TRBD1,CASSRQGNEVGEKLFF,TGTGCCAGCAGCCGACAGGGTAATGAGGTTGGTGAAAAACTGTTTTTT
TRBV21-1,TRBJ1-4,-,-,CASSKAGGSDEKLFF,TGTGCCAGCAGCAAAGCTGGGGGGTCTGATGAAAAACTGTTTTTT
TRBV3-1/TRBV3-2,TRBJ2-3,-,TRBD2,CASSLGLVGTDTQYF,TGTGCCAGCAGCCTTGGACTAGTGGGAACAGATACGCAGTATTTT
TRBV7-6,TRBJ1-5,-,-,CASSLAPPVSNQPQHF,TGTGCCAGCAGCTTAGCGCCACCAGTTAGCAATCAGCCCCAGCATTTT